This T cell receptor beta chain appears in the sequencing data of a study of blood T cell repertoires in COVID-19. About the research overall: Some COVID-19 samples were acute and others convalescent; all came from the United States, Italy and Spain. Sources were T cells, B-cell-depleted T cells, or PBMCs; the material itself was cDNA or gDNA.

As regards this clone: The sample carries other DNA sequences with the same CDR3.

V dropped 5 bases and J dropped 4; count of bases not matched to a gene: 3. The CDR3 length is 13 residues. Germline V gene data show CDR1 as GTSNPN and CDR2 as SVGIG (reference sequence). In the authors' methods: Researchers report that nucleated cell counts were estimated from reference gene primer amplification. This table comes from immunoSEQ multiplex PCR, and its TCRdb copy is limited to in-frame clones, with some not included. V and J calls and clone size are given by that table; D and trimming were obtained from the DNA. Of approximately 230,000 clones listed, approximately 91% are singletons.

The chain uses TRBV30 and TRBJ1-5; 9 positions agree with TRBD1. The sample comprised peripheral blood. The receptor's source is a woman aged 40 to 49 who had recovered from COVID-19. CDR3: CAWRDRENQPQHF. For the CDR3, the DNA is TGTGCCTGGCGGGACAGGGAAAATCAGCCCCAGCATTTT. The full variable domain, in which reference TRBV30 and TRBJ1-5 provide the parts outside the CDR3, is SQTIHQWPATLVQPVGSPLSLECTVEGTSNPNLYWYRQAAGRGLQLLFYSVGIGQISSEVPQNLSASRPQDRQFILSSKKLLLSDSGFYLCAWRDRENQPQHFGDGTRLSIL.